This record looks at one T cell receptor (beta chain) sequence and its context. The data stem from a study of blood T cell repertoires in COVID-19. About the research overall: T cells, B-cell-depleted T cells, or PBMCs supplied cDNA or gDNA.

Per germline, CDR1 SGHVS and CDR2 FQNEAQ. The CDR3 covers 17 residues. V gave up 1 base and J gave up 6 bases; unmatched junction bases: 10. Per the study methods: From reference gene primer amplification, estimates of nucleated cell counts were derived. Profiled with immunoSEQ multiplex PCR; TCRdb holds only in-frame clones, not every one. The V and J calls and clone size are taken from that table; D and trimming were inferred from the DNA. The table records approximately 200,000 clones, about four fifths of them present only once. V is TRBV7-8 and J is TRBJ2-2; 8 nucleotides line up with TRBD2. Sequenced sample: PBMCs or T cells enriched from blood (not recorded which). The sequence was collected from a man in his forties who had recovered from COVID-19. CDR3 sequence reads: CASSLGGLPGGAGELFF. In nucleotides, the CDR3 is TGTGCCAGCAGCTTAGGGGGTTTACCGGGAGGGGCCGGGGAGCTGTTTTTT.